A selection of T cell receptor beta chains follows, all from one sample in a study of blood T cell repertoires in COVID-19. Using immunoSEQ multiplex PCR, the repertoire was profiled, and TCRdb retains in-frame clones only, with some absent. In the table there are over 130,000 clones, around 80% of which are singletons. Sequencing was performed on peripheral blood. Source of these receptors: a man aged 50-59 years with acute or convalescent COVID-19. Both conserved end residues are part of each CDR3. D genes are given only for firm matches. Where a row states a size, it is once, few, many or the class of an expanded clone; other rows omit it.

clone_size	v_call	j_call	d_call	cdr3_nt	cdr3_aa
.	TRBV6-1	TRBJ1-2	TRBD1	TGTGCCAGCAGTGAAGCGATGAACAGGGGGCGCAAGACCTTC	CASSEAMNRGRKTF
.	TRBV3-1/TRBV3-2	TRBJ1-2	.	TGTGCCAGCAGCCCCTTGGACAATAACTATGGCTACACCTTC	CASSPLDNNYGYTF
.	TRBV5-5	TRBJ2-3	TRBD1	TGTGCCAGCAGCTCAACCGGGACAGGGGGCACAGATACGCAGTATTTT	CASSSTGTGGTDTQYF
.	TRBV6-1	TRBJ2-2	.	TGTGCCAGCAGTGATCGCTACGGATTAGCGGACACCGGGGAGCTGTTTTTT	CASSDRYGLADTGELFF
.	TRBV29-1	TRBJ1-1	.	TGCAGCGTTGTAGAAAGAGTGAACACTGAAGCTTTCTTT	CSVVERVNTEAFF
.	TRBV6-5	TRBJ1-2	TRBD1	TGTGCCACCGGGACAGTGGGAGCTAACTATGGCTACACCTTC	CATGTVGANYGYTF
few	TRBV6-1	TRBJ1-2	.	TGTGCCAGCAGTGAACTAGGACACCTGTCCTATGGCTACACCTTC	CASSELGHLSYGYTF
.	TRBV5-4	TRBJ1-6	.	TGTGCCAGCAGCCTGATCGGACTCCCCTCCTATAATTCACCCCTCCACTTT	CASSLIGLPSYNSPLHF
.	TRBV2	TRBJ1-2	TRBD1	TGTGCCAGCAGTGGTTCGGGACAGGAGTGGGATGGCTACACCTTC	CASSGSGQEWDGYTF
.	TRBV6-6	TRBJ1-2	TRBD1	TGTGCCAGCAGCCCAGGGGGCCATGGCTACACCTTC	CASSPGGHGYTF
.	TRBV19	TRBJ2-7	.	TGTGCCAGTAGTATTGTGCGACAGGAAACCTACGAGCAGTACTTC	CASSIVRQETYEQYF
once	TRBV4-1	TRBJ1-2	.	TGCGCCAGCAGCCAAGCCTCCGTAGAGGGCTATGGCTACACCTTC	CASSQASVEGYGYTF
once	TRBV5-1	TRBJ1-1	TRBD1	TGCGCCAGCAGCTTAATTCTTGGGACAGGGGGTGTGGGAACTGAAGCTTTCTTT	CASSLILGTGGVGTEAFF
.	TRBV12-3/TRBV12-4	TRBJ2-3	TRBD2	TGTGCCAGCAGCGGGGGGGCAGGAGATACGCAGTATTTT	CASSGGAGDTQYF
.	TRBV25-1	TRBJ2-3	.	TGTGCCAGCAGTGCGAACAGGGTCCCGGATACGCAGTATTTT	CASSANRVPDTQYF
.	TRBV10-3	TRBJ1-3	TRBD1	TGTGCCATCAGTGAAAGGGGGGACAGTGGAAACACCATATATTTT	CAISERGDSGNTIYF
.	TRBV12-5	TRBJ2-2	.	TGTGCTAGTGGTTTGGTAACCCTATACACCGGGGAGCTGTTTTTT	CASGLVTLYTGELFF
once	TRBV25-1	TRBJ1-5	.	TGTGCCAGCAGTGACTCGGGAGGGGGGCGAAATCAGCCCCAGCATTTT	CASSDSGGGRNQPQHF
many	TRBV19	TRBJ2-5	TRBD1	TGTGCCAGTAGTATTGGGACAGGTATCGAAGAGACCCAGTACTTC	CASSIGTGIEETQYF
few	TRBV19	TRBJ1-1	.	TGTGCCAGTAGTATACAACAGGGCACTGAAGCTTTCTTT	CASSIQQGTEAFF
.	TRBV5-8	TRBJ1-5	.	TGTGCCAGCATCACCGCCTCAGGGCTTAGCAATCAGCCCCAGCATTTT	CASITASGLSNQPQHF
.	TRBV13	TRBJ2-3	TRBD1	TGTGCCAGCAGCTTAGGGAGGACAGGATCCACAGATACGCAGTATTTT	CASSLGRTGSTDTQYF
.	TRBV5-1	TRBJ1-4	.	TGCGCCAGCAGCCCTAGCGGGGGTGGGGGAGAAAAACTGTTTTTT	CASSPSGGGGEKLFF
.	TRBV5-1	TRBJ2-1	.	TGCGCCAGCAGCTTGGGAGCGAACAATGAGCAGTTCTTC	CASSLGANNEQFF
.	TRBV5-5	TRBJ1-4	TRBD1	TGTGCCAGCAGCTTGTCAGGGGGCACTAATGAAAAACTGTTTTTT	CASSLSGGTNEKLFF
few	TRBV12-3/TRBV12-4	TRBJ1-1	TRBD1	TGTGCCGTCAGAGGGGGCACGAACACTGAAGCTTTCTTT	CAVRGGTNTEAFF
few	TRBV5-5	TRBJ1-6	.	TGTGCCAGCAGCTTGTGGGAGCGATCACCCCTCCACTTT	CASSLWERSPLHF
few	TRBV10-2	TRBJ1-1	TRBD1	TGCGCCAGCAGGAGACCCGGGACAGGGAACACTGAAGCTTTCTTT	CASRRPGTGNTEAFF
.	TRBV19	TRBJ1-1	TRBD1	TGTGCCAGTAGCCCACAGGGGCACACTGAAGCTTTCTTT	CASSPQGHTEAFF
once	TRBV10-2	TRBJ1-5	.	TGCGCCAGCAGTGAGTACGGGACACGCCAGCCCCAGCATTTT	CASSEYGTRQPQHF
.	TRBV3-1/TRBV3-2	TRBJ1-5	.	TGTGCCAGCAGCCAAGTCCTAGGTCAGCCCCAGCATTTT	CASSQVLGQPQHF
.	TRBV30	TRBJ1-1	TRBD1	TGTGCCTGGAACAGGGGAAATGAAGCTTTCTTT	CAWNRGNEAFF
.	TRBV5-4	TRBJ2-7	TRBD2	TGTGCCAGCAGCTTGGGGACTAGCTTTTACGAGCAGTACTTC	CASSLGTSFYEQYF
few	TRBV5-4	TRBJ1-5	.	TGTGCCAGCAGCCACCGGGACAATCGATTTAGCAATCAGCCCCAGCATTTT	CASSHRDNRFSNQPQHF
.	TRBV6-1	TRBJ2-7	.	TGTGCCAGCAGTGAAGGCTACTCCTACGAGCAGTACTTC	CASSEGYSYEQYF
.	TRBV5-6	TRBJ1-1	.	TGTGCCAGCAGCTTAGCTGGGCGGGGGGCCACTGAAGCTTTCTTT	CASSLAGRGATEAFF
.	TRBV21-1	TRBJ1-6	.	TGTGCCAGCAGCGGCCGGGCCGGAGGAGTATCCTATAATTCACCCCTCCACTTT	CASSGRAGGVSYNSPLHF
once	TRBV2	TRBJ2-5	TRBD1	TGTGCCAGCAGTGAGGGGACAGGGGGTACAAGACAAGAGACCCAGTACTTC	CASSEGTGGTRQETQYF
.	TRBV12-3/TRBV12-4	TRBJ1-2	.	TGTGCCAGCAGTTTAACAGATAACTATGGCTACACCTTC	CASSLTDNYGYTF
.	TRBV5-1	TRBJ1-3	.	TGCGCCAGCAGCTTGGGCCAGGGAAACACCATATATTTT	CASSLGQGNTIYF
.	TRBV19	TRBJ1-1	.	TGTGCCAGTAGTATCCGGGGGAGGACTGAAGCTTTCTTT	CASSIRGRTEAFF
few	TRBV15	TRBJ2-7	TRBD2	TGTGCCACCAGCAGCGGGACTAGCGGGGCCTACGAGCAGTACTTC	CATSSGTSGAYEQYF
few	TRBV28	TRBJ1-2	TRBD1	TGTGCCAGCAGTCCGACAGGGGGCGCGGGTGGCTACACCTTC	CASSPTGGAGGYTF
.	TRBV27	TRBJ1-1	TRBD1	TGTGCCAGCAGTTTACGAGCCAGGGGGGTGAACACTGAAGCTTTCTTT	CASSLRARGVNTEAFF
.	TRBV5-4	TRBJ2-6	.	TGTGCCAGCAGCTCGGGGACTGGGGCCAACGTCCTGACTTTC	CASSSGTGANVLTF
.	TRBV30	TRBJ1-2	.	TGTGCCTGGAGTAGAGGTGCAGGGGTTCCTAACTATGGCTACACCTTC	CAWSRGAGVPNYGYTF
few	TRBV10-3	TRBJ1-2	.	TGTGCCATCAGTCGGGACTCTTCTAACTATGGCTACACCTTC	CAISRDSSNYGYTF
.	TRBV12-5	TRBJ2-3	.	TGTGCTAGTGGTTCCCGGTCCCATGGGGAGGGCACAGATACGCAGTATTTT	CASGSRSHGEGTDTQYF
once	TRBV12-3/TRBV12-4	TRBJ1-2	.	TGTGCCAGCAGCACTCGGGGTAGCTATGGCTACACCTTC	CASSTRGSYGYTF
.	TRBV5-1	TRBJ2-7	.	TGCGCCAGCAGCGCAGGACAGAACGAGCAGTACTTC	CASSAGQNEQYF
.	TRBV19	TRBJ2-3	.	TGTGCCAGTAGTATACAGGGAGGCACGCAGTATTTT	CASSIQGGTQYF
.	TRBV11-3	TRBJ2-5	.	TGTGCCAGCAGCCCAGCTAGGTCGGAGACCCAGTACTTC	CASSPARSETQYF
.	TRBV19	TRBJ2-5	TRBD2	TGTGCCAGTAGTATCGGCGGGGGGGAGGAGACCCAGTACTTC	CASSIGGGEETQYF
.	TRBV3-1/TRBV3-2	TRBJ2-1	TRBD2	TGTGCCAGCAGCCGGCGGGGGGGGCCACTAGCGGGGGGGCTCTTAGGTAATGAGCAGTTCTTC	CASSRRGGPLAGGLLGNEQFF
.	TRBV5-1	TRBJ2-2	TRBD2	TGCGCCAGCAGCTTGAGGGTTAGCGGGGGGCCTACTAACACCGGGGAGCTGTTTTTT	CASSLRVSGGPTNTGELFF
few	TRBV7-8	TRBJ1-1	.	TGTGCCAGCAGCCTACAGGTTTTGAACACTGAAGCTTTCTTT	CASSLQVLNTEAFF
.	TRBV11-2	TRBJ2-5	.	TGTGCCAGCAGCCGTGTAGGGGGAGAGACCCAGTACTTC	CASSRVGGETQYF
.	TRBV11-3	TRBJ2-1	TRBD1	TGTGCCAGCAGCTTAGATCCGACAGGGGCCCACAATGAGCAGTTCTTC	CASSLDPTGAHNEQFF
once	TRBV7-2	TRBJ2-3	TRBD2	TGTGCCAGCAGCTCAGTCGGGGGGGGAGGAGATACGCAGTATTTT	CASSSVGGGGDTQYF
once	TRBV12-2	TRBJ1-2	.	TGTGCAAGTCGCTTAGGCTGGACAGATTATGGCTACACCTTC	CASRLGWTDYGYTF